Presented here are 28 T cell receptor beta chains from one specimen sequenced in a study of response to subunit inactivated influenza vaccine. From the RT-PCR reads, TCRdb called clonotypes with MiXCR, one entry per CDR3 protein. This table holds roughly 520,000 distinct CDR3 sequences, around 25% found once. This specimen consisted of CD4+ T cells sorted from PBMCs, obtained less than 6 days after vaccination. The receptor set was obtained from a man aged 50 or older who received an inactivated influenza vaccine.

This clonotype was seen only a few times. This rearrangement joins TRBV6-5 to TRBJ2-3; a weak D match, TRBD1 (5 bases). The CDR3 consists of 13 residues. CDR1 and CDR2 from the germline V gene are MNHEY and SVGAGI. The V end lost 0 bases, the J end lost 7 bases, and 8 bases lay between the germline ends. The CDR3 DNA sequence: TGTGCCAGCAGTTACTCGGGGCCATATACGCAGTATTTT. It translates to CASSYSGPYTQYF.

This clonotype was counted between two and nine times. V and J are TRBV7-8 and TRBJ2-5; 9 positions match TRBD1. Trimming took 5 bases from V and 5 from J; bases not matched to a gene: 6. CDR1 and CDR2 (germline): SGHVS, FQNEAQ. This CDR3 has 14 residues. The CDR3 DNA reads as TGTGCCAGCAGCATACAGGGGGCAGGGGAGACCCAGTACTTC. Its translation: CASSIQGAGETQYF.

CDR3: CASNRGSNTGELFF. The CDR3 coding sequence is TGTGCCAGCAACCGGGGGAGTAACACCGGGGAGCTGTTTTTT. The rearrangement joins TRBV6-2 or TRBV6-3 to TRBJ2-2; the D gene is possibly TRBD2 (6 bases). Germline V CDR1 and CDR2: MNHEY, SVGEGT. The CDR3 is made up of 14 amino acids. V lost 7 bases and J 2 bases, leaving 11 bases between the germline ends.

This chain uses TRBV20-1 with TRBJ1-1, with unresolved D. The germline V and J ends were trimmed by 4 bases and 7 bases, with 10 bases remaining between them. This CDR3 contains 11 residues. Germline assignment: CDR1 DFQATT and CDR2 SNEGSKA (reference sequence). For the CDR3, the DNA is TGCAGTGCTACCGTAACCATTGAAGCTTTCTTT. Protein sequence: CSATVTIEAFF.

This clonotype was observed once. The rearrangement links TRBV4-3 to TRBJ2-2, with 7 bases fitting TRBD1. Trimming cost V 1 base and J 6 bases; bases outside gene matches: 5. The germline V gene encodes CDR1 LGHNA and CDR2 YSLEER. The CDR3 runs to 15 residues. The CDR3 here is CASSQADRDAGELFF. CDR3 coding DNA: TGCGCCAGCAGCCAAGCCGACAGGGATGCCGGGGAGCTGTTTTTT.

This chain connects TRBV12-3 or TRBV12-4 to TRBJ2-7; weak D call: TRBD1 (6 bases). The CDR3 spans 16 residues. Between the trimmed V and J ends, which lost 5 bases and 3 bases, there was a span of 20 bases. CDR3 protein: CASSPQKLTGSYEQYF. The CDR3 DNA reads TGTGCCAGCAGTCCTCAGAAGCTGACAGGCAGCTACGAGCAGTACTTC.

The chain uses TRBV10-3 and TRBJ2-5, with a weak D call TRBD2 (6 bases). The CDR3 extends over 16 amino acids. Trimming pared 3 bases from V and 7 bases from J, leaving 21 bases between. Germline V gene sequence: CDR1 ENHRY, CDR2 SYGVKD. For the CDR3, the DNA is TGTGCCATCAGTGACCAGGCGGGGCTCCCCGGTGGGACCCAGTACTTC. Protein product: CAISDQAGLPGGTQYF.

The rearrangement uses TRBV7-2 and TRBJ2-5; D assignment may be TRBD1 or TRBD2 (6 bases each). Looked up from germline, CDR1 is SGHTA and CDR2 is FQGNSA. Trimming took off 0 bases at V and 2 bases at J, with 16 bases between the two ends. The CDR3 runs 17 residues. The CDR3 DNA sequence: TGTGCCAGCAGCTTAGCATTCCTCTCGGGGGCACAAGAGACCCAGTACTTC. Translated, it gives CASSLAFLSGAQETQYF.

The chain combines TRBV20-1 with TRBJ2-5; D ambiguous. The germline V and J ends were trimmed by 0 bases and 5 bases, with 7 bases remaining between them. The germline V gene encodes CDR1 DFQATT and CDR2 SNEGSKA (reference sequence). The CDR3 consists of 12 residues. CDR3 DNA sequence: TGCAGTGCTAGAGATGGTACTGAGACCCAGTACTTC. It yields the protein CSARDGTETQYF.

This clonotype was counted a few times. The rearrangement uses TRBV4-3 and TRBJ1-6, with a tentative D call TRBD1 (5 bases). V lost 0 bases, J lost 14 bases, and 11 bases lay in between. The germline V gene encodes CDR1 LGHNA and CDR2 YSLEER. This CDR3 region has 13 residues. The CDR3 DNA is TGCGCCAGCAGCCAAGAAGCGGGGGTGGCCCTCCACTTT. This codes for CASSQEAGVALHF.

This clonotype was counted many times. The chain has TRBV20-1 and TRBJ1-2; no clear D. The germline gives CDR1 DFQATT, CDR2 SNEGSKA (reference sequence). Trimming stripped 3 bases from V and 7 bases from J, with 12 bases between. The CDR3 runs 12 residues. The CDR3 region is CSASPAATGYTF. CDR3 sequence (DNA): TGCAGTGCTAGTCCAGCGGCCACTGGCTACACCTTC.

This clonotype was found a few times. J is TRBJ1-2 and V is TRBV7-2; D not certain. V was trimmed by 1 base and J by 4 bases, leaving 10 bases between them. This CDR3 comprises 14 residues. CDR1 and CDR2 from the germline V gene are SGHTA and FQGNSA. CDR3 sequence (DNA): TGTGCCAGCAGCTTAGATTCCGAATCCTATGGCTACACCTTC. It codes for CASSLDSESYGYTF.

The chain combines TRBV7-2 with TRBJ2-7; 7 bases align to TRBD1. V dropped 7 bases and J dropped 3; count of bases not matched to a gene: 6. Looked up from germline, CDR1 is SGHTA and CDR2 is FQGNSA. The CDR3 has 13 amino acids. CDR3 residues: CASTRDRLYEQYF. The CDR3 DNA follows: TGTGCCAGCACCCGGGACAGACTCTACGAGCAGTACTTC.

The chain joins TRBV29-1 to TRBJ2-5; D is undetermined. This CDR3 is built from 10 residues. Trimming stripped 7 bases from V and 2 bases from J, with 5 bases between. Per germline, CDR1 SQVTM and CDR2 ANQGSEA. CDR3 region: CSAKQETQYF. In DNA form, the CDR3 reads TGCAGCGCCAAGCAAGAGACCCAGTACTTC.

V gene TRBV20-1 combines with J gene TRBJ2-7; TRBD1 is a possible D gene (6 bases). The CDR3 covers 13 residues. Germline loops: CDR1 DFQATT, CDR2 SNEGSKA (reference sequence). V lost 6 bases, J lost 5 bases, and 17 bases lay in between. The chain's CDR3 is CSAPSTGYHEQYF. CDR3 nucleotide sequence: TGCAGTGCCCCCTCGACAGGCTACCACGAGCAGTACTTC.

This clonotype was seen many times. The J gene is TRBJ2-5, the V gene TRBV3-1; TRBD2 is a possible D gene (6 bases). Trimming took off 1 base at V and 4 bases at J, with 13 bases between the two ends. This CDR3 contains 15 residues. Germline lookup yields CDR1 LGHDT and CDR2 YNNKEL (reference sequence). The CDR3 here is CASSQGIAAGETQYF. DNA of the CDR3: TGTGCCAGCAGCCAAGGTATAGCGGCCGGAGAGACCCAGTACTTC.

This clonotype appeared a few times. The genes are TRBV24-1 and TRBJ2-3; D gene unclear. Trimming left V 4 bases short and J 2 bases short, with 9 bases between. Germline V gene lookup returns CDR1 KGHDR and CDR2 SFDVKD. The CDR3 is 14 residues long. The CDR3 reads CATSDARPTDTQYF. CDR3 nucleotide sequence: TGTGCCACCAGTGACGCCAGGCCCACAGATACGCAGTATTTT.

This clonotype was seen only once. This chain uses TRBV5-4 with TRBJ2-1; D is ambiguous. The length of the CDR3 is 11 residues. CDR1 is SGHNT and CDR2 is YYREEE in the germline V gene (reference sequence). V shed 6 bases and J shed 10 bases, with 11 bases lying between them. The CDR3 coding sequence is TGTGCCAGCATGGTCGGTAGAGAGCAGTTCTTC. This translates into CASMVGREQFF.

The chain combines TRBV20-1 with TRBJ2-1, with TRBD2 matching 13 bases. The CDR3 runs 20 residues. V trimming: 3 bases; J trimming: 4 bases; junction bases outside the gene matches: 18. CDR1 is DFQATT and CDR2 is SNEGSKA in the germline V gene (reference sequence). CDR3 bases: TGCAGTGCTAGCGGTGGAGGACTAGCGGGGGTTCTGGGGAGATACAATGAGCAGTTCTTC. Residues: CSASGGGLAGVLGRYNEQFF.

This clonotype has more than one count but fewer than ten. The CDR3 nucleotides read TGTGCCAGCAGCTCCCTGACAGTAACCTACTACGAGCAGTACTTC. Its protein product is CASSSLTVTYYEQYF. V usage is TRBV7-2 and J usage is TRBJ2-7; the D gene is possibly TRBD1 (5 bases). CDR3 length: 15 amino acids. In germline, CDR1 is SGHTA, CDR2 FQGNSA. Between the trimmed V and J ends, which lost 4 bases and 3 bases, there was a span of 16 bases.

This clonotype was observed a handful of times. The gene calls are TRBV20-1 and TRBJ2-7; no clear D. Trimming stripped 2 bases from V and 4 bases from J, with 9 bases between. The CDR3 consists of 12 residues. Germline CDR1 reads DFQATT; CDR2 reads SNEGSKA (reference sequence). DNA for the CDR3: TGCAGTGCTAGACGGGCATCTTACGAGCAGTACTTC. The encoded protein is CSARRASYEQYF.

The sample holds a few counts of this clonotype. The chain carries TRBV24-1 and TRBJ2-3; 14 bases are shared with TRBD2. The CDR3 runs 20 residues. Germline V CDR1 and CDR2: KGHDR, SFDVKD. J was trimmed by 2 bases and V by 2 bases; bases with no gene match: 11. The CDR3 here is CATSDSGTSGSLDYTDTQYF. The DNA of the CDR3 is TGTGCCACCAGTGATTCGGGGACTAGCGGGAGCCTCGATTACACAGATACGCAGTATTTT.

V usage is TRBV10-3 and J usage is TRBJ2-3; possible D gene TRBD2, 6 bases. Germline loops: CDR1 ENHRY, CDR2 SYGVKD. Trimming took 7 bases from V and 0 from J, leaving 11 bases between them. The CDR3 is 14 amino acids. The CDR3 sequence is CAITLGTSTDTQYF. The CDR3 nucleotides read TGTGCCATCACCCTCGGGACTAGCACAGATACGCAGTATTTT.

The J gene is TRBJ2-7, the V gene TRBV4-1; TRBD2 is a possible D gene (6 bases). From germline, CDR1 is MGHRA and CDR2 YSYEKL. This CDR3 spans 15 amino acids. Trimming took 2 bases from V and 6 from J, leaving 17 bases between them. The CDR3 spells CASSQPTRTTREQYF. For the CDR3, the DNA is TGCGCCAGCAGCCAACCCACCCGGACTACCCGCGAGCAGTACTTC.

This clonotype was found a few times. The gene calls are TRBV10-3 and TRBJ1-3; the D is unclear. Germline CDR1 and CDR2: ENHRY and SYGVKD. The CDR3 covers 15 residues. V shed 4 bases and J shed 1 base, with 11 bases lying between them. DNA of the CDR3: TGTGCCATCAGTGCGGCTTTGTCGTCTGGAAACACCATATATTTT. This gives the protein CAISAALSSGNTIYF.

This chain uses TRBV4-3 with TRBJ1-5; D ambiguous. Germline assignment: CDR1 LGHNA and CDR2 YSLEER. V was trimmed by 0 bases and J by 9 bases, leaving 12 bases between them. CDR3 length: 14 residues. CDR3 DNA: TGCGCCAGCAGCCAAGATAGGAGGACGTGGCCCCAGCATTTT. Amino acids: CASSQDRRTWPQHF.

The rearrangement joins TRBV20-1 to TRBJ2-7; 7 bases match TRBD2. The J segment lost 4 bases and the V segment lost 3 bases, leaving 6 bases of the junction unmatched. Germline assignment: CDR1 DFQATT and CDR2 SNEGSKA (reference sequence). CDR3 size: 13 residues. CDR3 sequence reads: CSASGDYYYEQYF. CDR3 coding DNA: TGCAGTGCTAGTGGGGACTATTATTACGAGCAGTACTTC.

The DNA for the CDR3 is TGTGCCAGCAGTCAAGGGGGAATGTATCACAATGAGCAGTTCTTC. This gives the protein CASSQGGMYHNEQFF. The rearrangement joins TRBV7-2 to TRBJ2-1; D is possibly TRBD1 (6 bases). From germline, CDR1 is SGHTA and CDR2 FQGNSA. The V end lost 6 bases, the J end lost 5 bases, and 17 bases lay between the germline ends. The CDR3 contains 15 residues.